This TCR beta chain was sequenced in a study of Graves' ophthalmopathy and Graves' hyperthyroidism. About the study: No treatment had been given when peripheral blood was collected at initial diagnosis. Overall study findings and caveats: At roughly 67% sensitivity and approximately 72% specificity, the model predicted progression of the ophthalmopathy.

CDR3 regions of TCR beta were amplified from RNA transcripts. RT-PCR in the first round used HTBI primers; a second-round multiplex PCR followed. TCRdb re-called the multiplex PCR reads with MiXCR, one entry per CDR3 protein. The sample contains approximately 640,000 distinct CDR3 sequences, just over 40% of which appear only once. This clonotype was observed at least ten times. The antigen is unknown. In donors with ophthalmopathy, activity was moderate-to-severe, with CAS ≥3, NOSPECS ≥4 and duration under 3 months. The source of the PBMCs was 8.5 to 10 ml of fresh peripheral blood. V dropped 0 bases and J dropped 3 bases, with 16 bases sitting between them. This CDR3 contains 17 residues. Germline V lookup: CDR1 KGHDR, CDR2 SFDVKD.

This sequence originates from an adult man with Graves' ophthalmopathy. The specimen sequenced was peripheral blood. This chain joins TRBV24-1 and TRBJ1-2; D not resolved. The CDR3 region has the DNA TGTGCCACCAGTGATTTGCGCGTGCCCGGGTTCGACTATGGCTACACCTTC. Its translation: CATSDLRVPGFDYGYTF.